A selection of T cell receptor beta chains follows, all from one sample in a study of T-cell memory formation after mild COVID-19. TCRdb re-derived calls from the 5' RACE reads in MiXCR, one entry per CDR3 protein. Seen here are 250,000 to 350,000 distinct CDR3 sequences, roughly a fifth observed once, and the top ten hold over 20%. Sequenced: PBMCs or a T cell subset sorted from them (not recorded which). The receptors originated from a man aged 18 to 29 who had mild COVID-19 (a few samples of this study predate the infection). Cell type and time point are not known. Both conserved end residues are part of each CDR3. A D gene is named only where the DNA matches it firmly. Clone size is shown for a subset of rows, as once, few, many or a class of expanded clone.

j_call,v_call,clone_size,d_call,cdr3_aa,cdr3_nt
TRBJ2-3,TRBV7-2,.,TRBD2,CASSWGLAEASTDTQYF,TGTGCCAGCAGCTGGGGACTAGCGGAGGCAAGCACAGATACGCAGTATTTT
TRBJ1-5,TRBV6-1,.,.,CASGRDPNQPQHF,TGTGCCAGCGGCCGGGACCCCAATCAGCCCCAGCATTTT
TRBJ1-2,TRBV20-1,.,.,CSATAKAGFSRGYTF,TGCAGTGCTACGGCTAAAGCCGGGTTCTCAAGAGGCTACACCTTC
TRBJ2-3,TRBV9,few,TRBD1,CASGRTGSDTQYF,TGTGCCAGCGGTCGGACAGGGTCAGATACGCAGTATTTT
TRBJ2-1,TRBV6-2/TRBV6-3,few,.,CASSYAHNEQFF,TGTGCCAGCAGTTACGCCCACAATGAGCAGTTCTTC
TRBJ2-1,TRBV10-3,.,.,CAIKQDYNEQFF,TGTGCCATCAAACAGGACTACAATGAGCAGTTCTTC
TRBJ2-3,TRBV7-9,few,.,CASSPLGGGQDTQYF,TGTGCCAGCAGCCCCTTGGGGGGGGGGCAGGATACGCAGTATTTT
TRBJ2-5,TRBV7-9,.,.,CASSLRREETQYF,TGTGCCAGCAGCTTACGAAGGGAAGAGACCCAGTACTTC
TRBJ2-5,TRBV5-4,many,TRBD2,CASSVVLAGQETQYF,TGTGCCAGCAGCGTTGTCCTAGCGGGACAAGAGACCCAGTACTTC
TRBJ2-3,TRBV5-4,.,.,CASSLSSYTDTQYF,TGTGCCAGCAGCTTGAGTAGTTACACAGATACGCAGTATTTT
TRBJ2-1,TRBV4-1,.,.,CASSRPSSSYNEQFF,TGCGCCAGCAGTCGGCCGTCCAGCTCCTACAATGAGCAGTTCTTC
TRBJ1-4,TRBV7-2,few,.,CASSLGTGSGILFF,TGTGCCAGCAGCTTAGGAACCGGGTCCGGCATACTGTTTTTT
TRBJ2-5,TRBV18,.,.,CASSPHPQETQYF,TGTGCCAGCTCACCTCACCCCCAAGAGACCCAGTACTTC
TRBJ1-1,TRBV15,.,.,CATSPRGTEAFF,TGTGCCACCAGTCCCCGGGGCACTGAAGCTTTCTTT
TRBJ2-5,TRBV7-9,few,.,CASSPGRVYQETQYF,TGTGCCAGCAGCCCCGGCCGGGTCTATCAAGAGACCCAGTACTTC
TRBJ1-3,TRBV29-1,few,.,CSVQGNSGNTIYF,TGCAGCGTACAGGGCAACTCTGGAAACACCATATATTTT
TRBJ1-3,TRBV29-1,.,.,CSAAARIGNTIYF,TGCAGCGCTGCTGCCCGAATTGGAAACACCATATATTTT
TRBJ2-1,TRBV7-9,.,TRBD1,CASSLLLGTGANEQFF,TGTGCCAGCAGCCTACTCTTAGGGACAGGGGCCAATGAGCAGTTCTTC
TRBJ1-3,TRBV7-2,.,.,CASSYSGRTSGNTIYF,TGTGCCAGCAGCTATTCTGGCAGAACCTCTGGAAACACCATATATTTT
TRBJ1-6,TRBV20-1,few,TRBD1,CSARATGFGSPLHF,TGCAGTGCTAGAGCGACAGGGTTTGGATCACCCCTCCACTTT
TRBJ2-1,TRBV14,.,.,CASSQDIRTAQFF,TGTGCCAGCAGCCAAGATATTCGAACAGCCCAGTTCTTC
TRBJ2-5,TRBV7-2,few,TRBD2,CASTPLAGGTQYF,TGTGCCAGCACCCCTCTAGCGGGGGGAACCCAGTACTTC
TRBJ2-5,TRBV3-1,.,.,CASQGGERETQYF,TGTGCCAGCCAAGGAGGGGAGAGGGAGACCCAGTACTTC
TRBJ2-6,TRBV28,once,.,CASGGQPFSGANVLTF,TGTGCCAGCGGTGGACAGCCGTTTTCTGGGGCCAACGTCCTGACTTTC
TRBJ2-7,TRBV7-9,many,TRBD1,CASSSGQGVNYEQYF,TGTGCCAGCAGCTCGGGACAGGGGGTAAACTACGAGCAGTACTTC
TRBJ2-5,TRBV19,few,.,CASSQEKYQETQYF,TGTGCCAGTAGTCAGGAGAAGTACCAAGAGACCCAGTACTTC
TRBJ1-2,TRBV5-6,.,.,CASSLDYGGYTF,TGTGCCAGCAGCTTGGATTACGGTGGCTACACCTTC
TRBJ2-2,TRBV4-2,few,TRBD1,CASSPTGAGELFF,TGTGCCAGCAGCCCCACAGGGGCCGGGGAGCTGTTTTTT
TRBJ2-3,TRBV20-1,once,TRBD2,CSASQRGTTDTQYF,TGCAGCGCTAGCCAGCGGGGGACCACAGATACGCAGTATTTT
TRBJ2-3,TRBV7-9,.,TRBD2,CASSPRGGEDTQYF,TGTGCCAGCAGCCCCCGGGGGGGTGAAGATACGCAGTATTTT
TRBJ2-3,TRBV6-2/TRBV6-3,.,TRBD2,CATSSPAGGSDTQYF,TGTGCCACATCCTCCCCGGCGGGGGGATCGGATACGCAGTATTTT
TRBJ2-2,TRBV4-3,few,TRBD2,CASRPGLAGGQVGELFF,TGCGCCAGCAGGCCGGGACTAGCGGGGGGGCAGGTCGGGGAGCTGTTTTTT
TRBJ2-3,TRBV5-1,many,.,CASSLGGAPTDTQYF,TGCGCCAGCAGCTTGGGCGGGGCCCCCACAGATACGCAGTATTTT
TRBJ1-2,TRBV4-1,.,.,CASSQDPGTSYGYTF,TGCGCCAGCAGCCAAGATCCCGGCACCTCCTATGGCTACACCTTC
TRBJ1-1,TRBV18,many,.,CASSPSRGGTEAFF,TGTGCCAGCTCACCTTCTAGGGGCGGGACTGAAGCTTTCTTT
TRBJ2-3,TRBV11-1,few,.,CASSPRGLWGPDTQYF,TGTGCCAGCAGCCCTCGGGGGCTTTGGGGGCCAGATACGCAGTATTTT
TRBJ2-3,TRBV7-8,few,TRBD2,CASSLSGGGADTDTQYF,TGTGCCAGCAGCTTATCAGGCGGGGGGGCCGATACAGATACGCAGTATTTT
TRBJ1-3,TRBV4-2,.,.,CASSLQLQASGNTIYF,TGTGCCAGCAGCCTCCAGTTACAGGCCTCTGGAAACACCATATATTTT
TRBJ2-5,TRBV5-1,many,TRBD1,CASSLGQGKETQYF,TGCGCCAGCAGCTTGGGACAGGGAAAAGAGACCCAGTACTTC
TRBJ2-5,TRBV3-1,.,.,CASSQVIDETQYF,TGTGCCAGCAGCCAAGTCATCGATGAGACCCAGTACTTC
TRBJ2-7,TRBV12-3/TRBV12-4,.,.,CASSLAEIEQYF,TGTGCCAGCAGTTTAGCAGAGATCGAGCAGTACTTC
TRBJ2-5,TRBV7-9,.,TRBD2,CASSLEPLAGGQTQYF,TGTGCCAGCAGCTTAGAGCCACTAGCGGGGGGCCAGACCCAGTACTTC
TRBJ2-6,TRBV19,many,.,CASSAQVLGGANVLTF,TGTGCCAGTAGCGCACAGGTTCTGGGAGGGGCCAACGTCCTGACTTTC
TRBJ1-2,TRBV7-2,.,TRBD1,CASSLTLGTGKYGYTF,TGTGCCAGCAGCTTAACCCTCGGGACAGGGAAGTATGGCTACACCTTC
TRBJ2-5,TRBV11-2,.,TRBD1,CASSFPTGGEQETQYF,TGTGCCAGCAGCTTTCCGACAGGGGGGGAACAAGAGACCCAGTACTTC
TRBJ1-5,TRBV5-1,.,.,CASSLGDGPVEPQHF,TGCGCCAGCAGCTTGGGCGACGGTCCCGTGGAGCCCCAGCATTTT
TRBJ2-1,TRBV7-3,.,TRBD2,CASSREAGAYNEQFF,TGTGCCAGCAGCCGAGAAGCGGGGGCATACAATGAGCAGTTCTTC
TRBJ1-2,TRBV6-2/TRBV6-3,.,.,CASRNPPRWGYTF,TGTGCCAGCAGGAATCCCCCCCGCTGGGGCTACACCTTC
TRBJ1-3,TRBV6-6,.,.,CASSYPWGVRSSGNTIYF,TGTGCCAGCAGTTACCCCTGGGGCGTTCGGAGCTCTGGAAACACCATATATTTT
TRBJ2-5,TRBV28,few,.,CASSYTGRETQYF,TGTGCCAGCAGTTATACAGGGAGAGAGACCCAGTACTTC